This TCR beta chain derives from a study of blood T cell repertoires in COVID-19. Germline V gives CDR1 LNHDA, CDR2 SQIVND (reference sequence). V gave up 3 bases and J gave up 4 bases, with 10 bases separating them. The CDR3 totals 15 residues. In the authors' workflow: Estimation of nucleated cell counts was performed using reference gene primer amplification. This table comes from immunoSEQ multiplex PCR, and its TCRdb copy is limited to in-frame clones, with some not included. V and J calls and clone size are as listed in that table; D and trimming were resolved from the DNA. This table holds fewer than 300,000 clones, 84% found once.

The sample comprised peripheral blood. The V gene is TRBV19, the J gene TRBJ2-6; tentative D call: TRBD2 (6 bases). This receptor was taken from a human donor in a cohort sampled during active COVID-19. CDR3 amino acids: CASSMGGSGANVLTF. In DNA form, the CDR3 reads TGTGCCAGTAGTATGGGAGGTTCCGGGGCCAACGTCCTGACTTTC.